Below are 14 T cell receptor beta chains sequenced from a single sample in a study of cytomegalovirus exposure and HLA in healthy donors. Libraries were prepared by immunoSEQ multiplex PCR; TCRdb keeps only in-frame clonotypes and omits some of them. This table holds some 120,000 clones, 70% to 90% found once. Sequenced input: PBMCs. Receptors originate from a young woman in good health and CMV-seronegative.

This clone appeared a few times. The CDR3 is CASSLRRRLDYGYTF. The CDR3 bases are TGTGCCAGCAGCTTGCGCCGCAGGCTGGACTATGGCTACACCTTC. The J gene is TRBJ1-2, the V gene TRBV5-6; D call uncertain. The CDR3 contains 15 residues. Germline CDR1 reads SGHDT; CDR2 reads YYEEEE. Trimming cost V 1 base and J 3 bases, with 13 bases left between them.

Details on this clone: Other DNA sequences within the sample encode an identical CDR3. The chain uses TRBV7-3 and TRBJ2-3, with 7 bases matching TRBD2. V lost 1 base to trimming and J lost 4 bases; unmatched junction nucleotides: 2. CDR3 size: 14 residues. CDR1 is SGHTA, CDR2 FQGTGA, per germline. The CDR3 region is CASSLSGRADTQYF. In nucleotides, the CDR3 is TGTGCCAGCAGCTTAAGCGGGAGAGCAGATACGCAGTATTTT. Full variable domain (rest looked up from reference TRBV7-3 and TRBJ2-3): GAGVSQTPSNKVTEKGKYVELRCDPISGHTALYWYRQSLGQGPEFLIYFQGTGAADDSGLPNDRFFAVRPEGSVSTLKIQRTERGDSAVYLCASSLSGRADTQYFGPGTRLTVL.

The chain combines TRBV7-9 with TRBJ1-1; no firm D call. Germline CDR1 and CDR2: SEHNR and FQNEAQ (reference sequence). CDR3 length: 16 amino acids. Trimming pared 0 bases from V and 1 base from J, leaving 12 bases between. CDR3 sequence (DNA): TGTGCCAGCAGCTTAGCTAACTTGAGGCCGAACACTGAAGCTTTCTTT. Residues: CASSLANLRPNTEAFF.

The V gene is TRBV27, the J gene TRBJ2-7; D perhaps matches TRBD1 (5 bases). The germline CDR1 and CDR2 sequences are MNHEY and SMNVEV (reference sequence). The CDR3 covers 13 residues. V lost 5 bases and J lost 4, with 12 bases in between. CDR3 DNA: TGTGCCAGCAGTGGTTACAGGAGTTACGAGCAGTACTTC. Protein product: CASSGYRSYEQYF.

The V gene is TRBV29-1, the J gene TRBJ2-2; a weak D match, TRBD2 (5 bases). CDR3 length equals 14 residues. In germline, CDR1 is SQVTM, CDR2 ANQGSEA. V lost 6 bases, J lost 3 bases, and 14 bases lay in between. CDR3: CSVARAPDTGELFF. DNA for the CDR3: TGCAGCGTGGCGCGGGCGCCGGACACCGGGGAGCTGTTTTTT.

This chain uses TRBV7-9 with TRBJ2-3; D is uncertain. Germline V gene lookup returns CDR1 SEHNR and CDR2 FQNEAQ (reference sequence). Trimming took off 4 bases at V and 2 bases at J, with 4 bases between the two ends. The CDR3 runs 12 residues. CDR3 in amino acids: CASSWHTDTQYF. The CDR3 DNA sequence: TGTGCCAGCAGCTGGCACACAGATACGCAGTATTTT.

The rearrangement links TRBV21-1 to TRBJ2-2; the table's D call, TRBD2, has no DNA check behind it. TRBV21-1 is designated a pseudogene. The CDR3 loop spans 13 amino acids. The CDR3, as DNA: TGTGCCAGCAGTACTAGCGGCACCGGGGAGCTGTTTTTT. It encodes CASSTSGTGELFF.

The chain carries TRBV19 and TRBJ2-1; TRBD1 agrees at 10 bases. V dropped 4 bases and J dropped 4; count of bases not matched to a gene: 4. In germline, CDR1 is LNHDA, CDR2 SQIVND (reference sequence). The CDR3 runs to 15 residues. The CDR3 sequence: CASSSGQGVYNEQFF. The CDR3 DNA follows: TGTGCCAGTAGTAGCGGACAGGGGGTTTACAATGAGCAGTTCTTC.

The V call is TRBV2, the J call TRBJ2-1, with D perhaps TRBD2 (6 bases). The V end lost 7 bases, the J end lost 0 bases, and 16 bases lay between the germline ends. This CDR3 has 16 amino acids. Per the germline V gene, CDR1 is SNHLY and CDR2 is FYNNEI. The CDR3 loop is CASNGYGTFSYNEQFF. CDR3 nucleotides: TGTGCCAGCAATGGTTACGGGACTTTCTCCTACAATGAGCAGTTCTTC.

The rearrangement links TRBV29-1 to TRBJ2-7; 7 bases align to TRBD2. Trimming at V came to 8 bases and at J to 1 base, leaving 8 bases not matched to a gene. The germline V gene has CDR1 SQVTM and CDR2 ANQGSEA. CDR3 length equals 13 residues. CDR3 region: CSHSDGGSYEQYF. The CDR3, as DNA: TGCAGCCATTCTGACGGGGGGTCCTACGAGCAGTACTTC.

This clone was picked up one time. The chain employs TRBV5-5 and TRBJ2-3, with 8 bases fitting TRBD2. The CDR3 is 17 residues long. J was trimmed by 2 bases and V by 0 bases; bases with no gene match: 8. Looked up from germline, CDR1 is SGHKS and CDR2 is YYEKEE (reference sequence). The CDR3 sequence is CASSLDGAGGPTDTQYF. CDR3 DNA: TGTGCCAGCAGCTTGGATGGGGCGGGGGGACCCACAGATACGCAGTATTTT.

V and J are TRBV7-3 and TRBJ2-2, with 7 bases that match TRBD1. The V segment lost 6 bases and the J segment 5 bases; nucleotides outside the gene matches: 3. Germline CDR1 is SGHTA and CDR2 is FQGTGA. This CDR3 spans 13 amino acids. CDR3 in amino acids: CASSTGVTGELFF. CDR3 bases: TGTGCCAGCAGTACAGGGGTGACCGGGGAGCTGTTTTTT.

The rearrangement uses TRBV9 and TRBJ2-2; maybe TRBD2 (5 bases). Trimming shortened V by 2 bases and J by 2 bases, and 19 bases separated the two germline ends. This CDR3 has 18 residues. Germline V gene lookup returns CDR1 SGDLS and CDR2 YYNGEE. CDR3 DNA sequence: TGTGCCAGCAGCGTGCAAACTAGGGTTTGGAGTAACACCGGGGAGCTGTTTTTT. Translated, it gives CASSVQTRVWSNTGELFF.

The chain links TRBV5-6 to TRBJ1-5, with no clear D. CDR3 length equals 16 residues. V was clipped by 4 bases and J by 5 bases, with 19 bases between them. Germline CDR1 reads SGHDT; CDR2 reads YYEEEE. The CDR3, as DNA: TGTGCCAGCAGCACGACATTAGGGAGGTCGGATCAGCCCCAGCATTTT. Translation: CASSTTLGRSDQPQHF.